This record looks at one T cell receptor (beta chain) sequence and its context. The protocol was immunoSEQ multiplex PCR, while the TCRdb copy is restricted to in-frame clones and leaves out a portion. The sample has roughly 29,000 clones, around 82% seen once. The sample comes from a study of T cells in localized non-small cell lung cancer. This CDR3 has 17 amino acids. In germline, CDR1 is KGHSH, CDR2 LQKENI. V shed 3 bases, J shed 1 base, and the junction held 8 bases outside the gene matches. Sequenced here: peripheral blood mononuclear cells, sampled before any cancer treatment. The clonotype comes from a man aged 35 to 69 with stage III lung adenocarcinoma. The chain has TRBV18 and TRBJ2-3; 9 bases line up with TRBD1. This chain's CDR3 is CASSPRPGQGRTDTQYF. The CDR3 coding sequence is TGTGCCAGCTCACCTCGACCGGGACAGGGCCGCACAGATACGCAGTATTTT.